This TCR beta chain originates from a study of T cell clones after liver transplantation. Sequencing used immunoSEQ multiplex PCR; TCRdb keeps in-frame clones, though not all of them. The sample shows tens of thousands of clones, around 85% of them seen only once. Thawed unstimulated PBMCs were FACS-sorted by CD3, CD4 and CD8 into two populations. CDR1 SGHNT and CDR2 YYREEE come from the germline V gene (reference sequence). The CDR3 totals 15 residues. V lost 3 bases and J lost 0, with 10 bases in between. This clonotype was obtained from a human patient who received a liver transplant. These T cells may partly come from the graft donor. The chain carries TRBV5-4 and TRBJ2-1; D is possibly TRBD1 or TRBD2 (5 bases each). The sample here was CD8+ T cells from blood, taken 12 months after liver transplant. The CDR3 bases are TGTGCCAGCAGCTCCTGGGGGTCCTCCTACAATGAGCAGTTCTTC. Its protein is CASSSWGSSYNEQFF. Full variable domain (remainder filled in from reference TRBV5-4 and TRBJ2-1): ETGVTQSPTHLIKTRGQQVTLRCSSQSGHNTVSWYQQALGQGPQFIFQYYREEENGRGNFPPRFSGLQFPNYSSELNVNALELDDSALYLCASSSWGSSYNEQFFGPGTRLTVL.